This note documents a single TCR beta chain sequence. What it recognizes is unknown. This entry belongs to a study of blood T cells in healthy people across ages. Overall study results and limits: Age advanced and TCR beta diversity per million T cells fell, roughly linearly. Expanded clonotype shifts may have been confounded, as the donors had an unknown CMV status.

Extracted total RNA amounted to at least 5.5 micrograms for each sample. Germline assignment: CDR1 SGHAT and CDR2 FQDESV (reference sequence). The length of the CDR3 is 16 residues. The second PCR ran roughly 6 to 11 cycles with a sample-barcoded 5' primer and J-beta primers. No fewer than 2.5 million CDR3-containing paired-end reads came from each sample. TCRdb re-called the 5' RACE reads with MiXCR, one entry per CDR3 protein. In the table there are about a million distinct CDR3 sequences, about 53% of which are singletons. The receptor was derived from a woman aged 55-75 years in good health. This sequence joins TRBV11-1 and TRBJ2-1; 10 bases are shared with TRBD2. The assigned J gene may be wrong: the sequence end matches TRBJ2-7 better. Sequences were obtained from blood. The chain's CDR3 is CASSAWTSGAYNEQYF. The CDR3 nucleotides read TGTGCCAGCAGCGCCTGGACTAGCGGAGCCTACAATGAGCAGTACTTC.